Given below is one TCR beta chain in context. This CDR3 is 12 amino acids long. Trimming removed 5 bases from V and 6 bases from J, with 8 bases in between. From germline, CDR1 is SEHNR and CDR2 FQNEAQ (reference sequence). This record belongs to a study of blood T cell repertoires in COVID-19. The repertoire was sequenced with immunoSEQ multiplex PCR; TCRdb's copy has only in-frame clones and lacks some. The sample shows around 180,000 clones, around 82% of them seen only once. This clonotype originated in an elderly woman with acute or convalescent COVID-19. Specimen: peripheral blood. The V call is TRBV7-9, the J call TRBJ2-1; possibly TRBD2 for D (6 bases). The CDR3 sequence: CASSAGLNEQFF. The CDR3 region has the DNA TGTGCCAGCAGCGCGGGACTCAATGAGCAGTTCTTC.